The 27 T cell receptor beta chains given below trace back to one sample, sequenced in a study of blood T cell repertoires in COVID-19 (dated by TCRdb to 2018 to 2021). Libraries were made using the immunoSEQ multiplex PCR assay. TCRdb's version of the immuneACCESS table is confined to in-frame rearrangements and falls short of the full clone set. An unresolved V gene accounts for under half of the shortfall where checked; the remainder is of unknown origin. In this sample the table shows 250,000 or so clones, 80% to 90% of which occur a single time. The ten largest clones add up to about 4% of the sample. The specimen was PBMCs or T cells enriched from blood (not recorded which). Source of these receptors: a woman in her 30s who had been exposed to COVID-19.

V usage is TRBV4-1 and J usage is TRBJ2-1, with 12 bases matching TRBD2. With V trimmed by 0 bases and J by 2 bases, 11 bases remained unmatched. CDR3 size: 20 residues. The germline V gene encodes CDR1 MGHRA and CDR2 YSYEKL. The CDR3 sequence is CASSQDSWLAGGVTYNEQFF. The CDR3 bases are TGCGCCAGCAGCCAAGACTCTTGGCTAGCGGGAGGGGTGACCTACAATGAGCAGTTCTTC.

The V gene is TRBV19, the J gene TRBJ2-5; TRBD2 is a possible D gene (5 bases). The germline V gene has CDR1 LNHDA and CDR2 SQIVND (reference sequence). The CDR3 sequence is 15 residues long. Trimming cost V 5 bases and J 5 bases, with 18 bases left between them. The CDR3 protein is CASSGGFVSRETQYF. CDR3 nucleotides: TGTGCCAGTAGTGGAGGTTTTGTCTCCAGGGAGACCCAGTACTTC.

The chain recombines TRBV19 with TRBJ1-5; D gene unclear. Germline V gene data show CDR1 as LNHDA and CDR2 as SQIVND (reference sequence). The V and J ends lost 4 bases and 7 bases respectively, with 14 bases between them. The CDR3 is 14 amino acids. CDR3 sequence: CASSTKPRGQPQHF. The DNA of the CDR3 is TGTGCCAGTAGTACAAAGCCCCGGGGACAGCCCCAGCATTTT.

V and J are TRBV6-1 and TRBJ2-7; no clear D gene. The CDR3 consists of 14 residues. Germline-derived CDR1 and CDR2 are MNHNS and SASEGT. The V and J ends lost 3 bases and 0 bases respectively, with 9 bases between them. The CDR3 DNA reads as TGTGCCAGCAGTGACAGGATCGACTCCTACGAGCAGTACTTC. Translating gives CASSDRIDSYEQYF.

As for this clone: Other DNA sequences in the sample encode the same CDR3. CDR3 protein: CASSRELSAGVDTQYF. The CDR3, as DNA: TGTGCCAGCAGCCGCGAGTTGTCAGCGGGAGTAGATACGCAGTATTTT. The V and J genes are TRBV3-1 (or the pseudogene TRBV3-2) and TRBJ2-3, with 8 bases lining up with TRBD2. The CDR3 loop spans 16 amino acids. The V gene's germline CDR1 is LGHDT and CDR2 YNNKEL (reference sequence). The V and J ends lost 4 bases and 5 bases, in that order; junction bases with no gene match: 11.

The J gene is TRBJ2-1, the V gene TRBV5-1, with TRBD2 matching over 11 bases. The V gene's germline CDR1 is SGHRS and CDR2 YFSETQ. The CDR3 loop spans 17 amino acids. V dropped 4 bases and J dropped 7; count of bases not matched to a gene: 13. This CDR3 reads CASSPKLAGEGRNEQFF. The DNA for the CDR3 is TGCGCCAGCAGCCCCAAACTAGCGGGAGAGGGGAGGAATGAGCAGTTCTTC.

The chain combines TRBV9 with TRBJ2-7, with D possibly TRBD2 on 7 matching bases. This CDR3 spans 15 amino acids. The germline V gene encodes CDR1 SGDLS and CDR2 YYNGEE. V gave up 0 bases and J gave up 4 bases, with 14 bases separating them. The CDR3 here is CASSVGRGAGYEQYF. Here the CDR3 DNA reads TGTGCCAGCAGCGTAGGCCGGGGGGCAGGGTACGAGCAGTACTTC.

The chain carries TRBV7-9 and TRBJ1-1; maybe TRBD1 (6 bases). V dropped 5 bases and J dropped 4 bases, with 14 bases sitting between them. Germline CDR1 and CDR2: SEHNR and FQNEAQ (reference sequence). The CDR3 is 14 amino acids. CDR3 residues: CASSQRGGRTEAFF. The CDR3 nucleotides are TGTGCCAGCAGCCAGAGGGGGGGACGCACTGAAGCTTTCTTT.

This clone is a singleton in its sample. J is TRBJ1-2 and V is TRBV11-2; 12 bases line up with TRBD1. Germline trimming cut 6 bases from V and 6 bases from J; bases unmatched to any gene: 11. Germline CDR1 is SGHAT and CDR2 is FQNNGV. The CDR3 is 16 residues long. This chain's CDR3 is CASSSGTGGYQDGYTF. The CDR3, as DNA: TGTGCCAGCAGTTCAGGGACAGGGGGCTATCAAGATGGCTACACCTTC.

The sample holds one count of this clone. J is TRBJ1-5 and V is TRBV4-1; a weak D match, TRBD1 (6 bases). Germline values: CDR1 MGHRA, CDR2 YSYEKL. CDR3 size: 15 residues. The V and J ends lost 0 bases and 7 bases respectively, with 13 bases between them. The CDR3 is CASSQETQGWQPQHF. DNA of the CDR3: TGCGCCAGCAGCCAAGAGACACAGGGTTGGCAGCCCCAGCATTTT.

The chain links TRBV19 to TRBJ2-5, with D possibly TRBD2 on 7 matching bases. Germline CDR1 and CDR2: LNHDA and SQIVND (reference sequence). The CDR3 covers 14 residues. V was shortened by 7 bases and J by 5 bases, with 17 bases between the two germline ends. CDR3 loop: CASTTGGFLETQYF. The CDR3 nucleotides read TGTGCCAGTACGACGGGGGGCTTTCTGGAGACCCAGTACTTC.

The J gene is TRBJ1-2, the V gene TRBV6-4; 7 nucleotides match TRBD1. Germline CDR1 reads MRHNA; CDR2 reads SNTAGT. The CDR3 has 13 residues. With 8 bases clipped from V and 4 bases from J, the junction kept 7 bases outside the gene matches. CDR3 loop: CASGDSPAYGYTF. The DNA of the CDR3 is TGTGCCAGCGGGGACAGCCCAGCCTATGGCTACACCTTC.

The sample holds one count of this clone. The rearrangement links TRBV7-9 to TRBJ2-2, with no clear D. Germline lookup yields CDR1 SEHNR and CDR2 FQNEAQ (reference sequence). The CDR3 runs to 14 residues. V dropped 6 bases and J dropped 1 base, with 9 bases sitting between them. Here the CDR3 reads CASRKKRNTGELFF. DNA for the CDR3: TGTGCCAGCAGAAAAAAGCGGAACACCGGGGAGCTGTTTTTT. The variable domain in full, completed from reference TRBV7-9 and TRBJ2-2, reads DTGVSQNPRHKITKRGQNVTFRCDPISEHNRLYWYRQTLGQGPEFLTYFQNEAQLEKSRLLSDRFSAERPKGSFSTLEIQRTEQGDSAMYLCASRKKRNTGELFFGEGSRLTVL.

The CDR3 protein is CSVEDFTGNEKLFF. CDR3 bases: TGCAGCGTTGAAGACTTTACAGGCAATGAAAAACTGTTTTTT. The gene calls are TRBV29-1 and TRBJ1-4, with D possibly matching TRBD1 (5 bases). The length of the CDR3 is 14 residues. Deletions cut 0 bases from V and 5 bases from J, with 10 bases between. Germline assignment: CDR1 SQVTM and CDR2 ANQGSEA.

The chain uses TRBV6-5 and TRBJ2-7; D unresolved. V gave up 8 bases and J gave up 6 bases, with 20 bases separating them. Germline CDR1 reads MNHEY; CDR2 reads SVGAGI. The CDR3 length is 14 residues. CDR3 nucleotides: TGTGCCAGCCACCCTGACGTCTCCAGGTCCGAGCAGTACTTC. Its protein is CASHPDVSRSEQYF.

The rearrangement joins TRBV11-3 to TRBJ2-7; 7 bases fit TRBD1. The CDR3 contains 13 residues. Germline loops: CDR1 SGHNT, CDR2 YENEEA. Losses at the gene ends were 6 bases for V and 2 bases for J; bases not matched to a gene: 4. CDR3 DNA sequence: TGTGCCAGCAGTACCGGGACAGCCTACGAGCAGTACTTC. It yields the protein CASSTGTAYEQYF.

This sequence joins TRBV4-2 and TRBJ1-2; unclear D gene. The ends were cut back, 1 base at V and 2 bases at J, with 8 bases in the middle. CDR1 LGHNA and CDR2 YNFKEQ come from the germline V gene. This CDR3 is built from 14 residues. As DNA, the CDR3 is TGTGCCAGCAGCCAAGCCGACGGGAACTATGGCTACACCTTC. The encoded protein is CASSQADGNYGYTF.

The V call is TRBV5-1, the J call TRBJ2-2; D is unresolved. The CDR3 sequence is 17 residues long. The V gene lost 1 base and the J gene lost 1 base, with 14 bases spanning the gap. CDR1 and CDR2 (germline): SGHRS, YFSETQ. The CDR3 loop reads CASSLLVSDLNTGELFF. The CDR3 bases are TGCGCCAGCAGCTTGCTGGTGAGCGACTTGAACACCGGGGAGCTGTTTTTT.

The CDR3 DNA sequence: TGTGCCACCAGTCCGGACAGGGGAGACAATCAGCCCCAGCATTTT. It specifies CATSPDRGDNQPQHF. The chain has TRBV24-1 and TRBJ1-5; TRBD1 aligns across 9 bases. Looked up from germline, CDR1 is KGHDR and CDR2 is SFDVKD. The CDR3 sequence is 15 residues long. Trimming at V came to 6 bases and at J to 3 bases, leaving 5 bases not matched to a gene.

This clone was detected ten times or more. The V gene is TRBV4-2, the J gene TRBJ1-6; 7 bases line up with TRBD1. Germline V gene data show CDR1 as LGHNA and CDR2 as YNFKEQ. The CDR3 is made up of 14 amino acids. Germline trimming cut 4 bases from V and 7 bases from J; bases unmatched to any gene: 4. CDR3 protein: CASSLDRVNSPLHF. The DNA of the CDR3 is TGTGCCAGCAGCCTAGACAGGGTGAATTCACCCCTCCACTTT.

This clone was detected only a few times. The chain is built from TRBV27 and TRBJ1-5, with D hard to call. CDR1 and CDR2 (germline): MNHEY, SMNVEV (reference sequence). The CDR3 extends over 13 amino acids. V was clipped by 2 bases and J by 9 bases, with 11 bases between them. CDR3 amino acids: CASSLDRLAPQHF. As DNA, the CDR3 is TGTGCCAGCAGTTTAGATCGGTTAGCGCCCCAGCATTTT.

The CDR3, as DNA: TGTGCCACCCAGACAGGGGGCGCAGTCTATAGCAATCAGCCCCAGCATTTT. It yields the protein CATQTGGAVYSNQPQHF. The rearrangement links TRBV19 to TRBJ1-5; 10 nucleotides match TRBD1. There are 17 residues in the CDR3. The ends lost 10 bases at V and 0 bases at J; junction bases unmatched: 12. Per the germline V gene, CDR1 is LNHDA and CDR2 is SQIVND (reference sequence).

The rearrangement links TRBV29-1 to TRBJ2-1; D is possibly TRBD2 (6 bases). CDR1 is SQVTM and CDR2 is ANQGSEA in the germline V gene. Trimming left V 7 bases short and J 0 bases short, with 13 bases between. The length of the CDR3 is 14 residues. The CDR3 DNA is TGCAGCGCTGTAGCGGAAAGCTCCTACAATGAGCAGTTCTTC. It encodes CSAVAESSYNEQFF.

This clone has a single count. V gene TRBV2 combines with J gene TRBJ2-7, with 9 bases matching TRBD2. Trimming at V came to 8 bases and at J to 0 bases, leaving 2 bases not matched to a gene. CDR1 is SNHLY, CDR2 FYNNEI, per germline. The CDR3 extends over 13 amino acids. CDR3 sequence: CASGLALSYEQYF. CDR3 bases: TGTGCCAGCGGACTAGCGCTCTCCTACGAGCAGTACTTC.

This clone was found a few times. The chain carries TRBV11-2 and TRBJ2-3; tentatively, D is TRBD1 (5 bases). Trimming removed 0 bases from V and 6 bases from J, with 19 bases in between. CDR1 and CDR2 (germline): SGHAT, FQNNGV. This CDR3 has 17 amino acids. In nucleotides, the CDR3 is TGTGCCAGCAGCTTAGAAACAGGACGAGGTAGGAAGGATACGCAGTATTTT. This translates into CASSLETGRGRKDTQYF.

This clone was picked up one time. The chain joins TRBV7-9 to TRBJ2-2; 7 bases are a match to TRBD1. The CDR3 consists of 15 residues. V dropped 5 bases and J dropped 1; count of bases not matched to a gene: 4. Germline CDR1 is SEHNR and CDR2 is FQNEAQ (reference sequence). CDR3 nucleotide sequence: TGTGCCAGCAGCACGACAGGGAGGAACACCGGGGAGCTGTTTTTT. Translated: CASSTTGRNTGELFF.

In its sample, this clone was seen once. The V gene is TRBV25-1, the J gene TRBJ1-1; 12 bases agree with TRBD1. With 5 bases clipped from V and 10 bases from J, the junction kept 8 bases outside the gene matches. Germline V gene data show CDR1 as MGHDK and CDR2 as SYGVNS. This CDR3 region has 14 residues. The CDR3 region is CASSLFGTGGSAFF. DNA for the CDR3: TGTGCCAGCAGTTTATTTGGGACAGGGGGCTCAGCTTTCTTT.